Following are 7 T cell receptor beta chains from one sample sequenced in a study of response to subunit inactivated influenza vaccine. TCRdb analysed the RT-PCR reads with MiXCR anew, one entry per CDR3 protein. The table lists fewer than 600,000 distinct CDR3 sequences, 6% to 9% of them singletons. The sample here was PBMCs from blood, taken around 25 months after vaccination. Every receptor here comes from a man aged 50 to 69 who received an inactivated influenza vaccine.

This clonotype appeared a few times. The V gene is TRBV5-6, the J gene TRBJ2-1; D is possibly TRBD2 (5 bases). Germline V gives CDR1 SGHDT, CDR2 YYEEEE. The V gene lost 0 bases and the J gene lost 9 bases, with 16 bases spanning the gap. The CDR3 totals 15 residues. The CDR3 loop is CASSLGVAYVGEQFF. DNA of the CDR3: TGTGCCAGCAGCTTGGGAGTAGCGTATGTCGGTGAGCAGTTCTTC.

This clonotype was seen only a few times. The chain has TRBV20-1 and TRBJ1-5; the D gene is possibly TRBD1 (5 bases). Trimming took 0 bases from V and 7 from J, leaving 19 bases between them. Germline V gene lookup returns CDR1 DFQATT and CDR2 SNEGSKA (reference sequence). The length of the CDR3 is 16 residues. CDR3 nucleotides: TGCAGTGCTAGAGATTCTATGGGGGGGTCATGGCAGCCCCAGCATTTT. Its protein product is CSARDSMGGSWQPQHF.

V and J are TRBV10-3 and TRBJ1-2; D unresolved. V lost 3 bases and J 3 bases, leaving 11 bases between the germline ends. Germline V gene lookup returns CDR1 ENHRY and CDR2 SYGVKD. This CDR3 is built from 14 residues. Written as DNA, the CDR3 is TGTGCCATCAGTGAAATTAGGGCACACTATGGCTACACCTTC. It encodes CAISEIRAHYGYTF.

The chain couples TRBV19 to TRBJ2-1, with a weak D call TRBD1 (5 bases). The germline CDR1 and CDR2 sequences are LNHDA and SQIVND (reference sequence). The CDR3 length is 15 residues. Trimming removed 6 bases at V and 7 bases at J, with 19 bases between. This chain's CDR3 is CASSPRAPISNEQFF. The CDR3 nucleotides are TGTGCCAGTAGCCCCAGGGCGCCTATTTCTAATGAGCAGTTCTTC.

CDR3 sequence: CSVGQPLGTGELFF. In nucleotides, the CDR3 is TGCAGCGTCGGACAGCCCCTAGGAACCGGGGAGCTGTTTTTT. V gene TRBV29-1 combines with J gene TRBJ2-2, with D possibly being TRBD1 (6 bases). Trimming left V 6 bases short and J 5 bases short, with 16 bases between. The CDR3 contains 14 residues. Germline V lookup: CDR1 SQVTM, CDR2 ANQGSEA.

V is TRBV29-1 and J is TRBJ2-3; D remains ambiguous. V lost 1 base and J 5 bases, leaving 16 bases between the germline ends. The CDR3 is made up of 15 amino acids. Germline V CDR1 and CDR2: SQVTM, ANQGSEA. The CDR3 coding sequence is TGCAGCGTTGAAGCGACCCCCGAAGTGGTAGATACGCAGTATTTT. This sequence encodes CSVEATPEVVDTQYF.

This clonotype was detected many times. The chain is built from TRBV29-1 and TRBJ2-3; D is undetermined. The CDR3 length is 14 residues. Germline V gene sequence: CDR1 SQVTM, CDR2 ANQGSEA. Trimming cost V 7 bases and J 1 base, with 15 bases left between them. CDR3 loop: CSATLLLGTDTQYF. DNA for the CDR3: TGCAGCGCCACACTACTTCTCGGCACAGATACGCAGTATTTT.